Listed here are 21 T cell receptor beta chains from one sample, sequenced in a study of radiotherapy plus CTLA-4 blockade in lung cancer. Measured with immunoSEQ multiplex PCR; TCRdb has only the in-frame clones, and not every one. The sample carries tens of thousands of clones, roughly three quarters recorded once. Material: peripheral blood, obtained from a patient treated with radiotherapy plus ipilimumab. The source is a human donor with non-small cell lung cancer whose response to radiotherapy plus ipilimumab could not be evaluated.

The chain is built from TRBV2 and TRBJ2-7; 15 bases agree with TRBD2. V shed 3 bases, J shed 4 bases, and the junction held 4 bases outside the gene matches. The germline V gene has CDR1 SNHLY and CDR2 FYNNEI. The CDR3 length is 16 residues. CDR3 nucleotide sequence: TGTGCCAGCAGTGAGAAAGGGACTAGCGGGAGGTACGAGCAGTACTTC. It is translated as CASSEKGTSGRYEQYF.

The chain employs TRBV11-1 and TRBJ1-1; D unclear. CDR3 size: 14 residues. The ends were cut back, 1 base at V and 0 bases at J, with 6 bases in the middle. CDR1 SGHAT and CDR2 FQDESV come from the germline V gene (reference sequence). CDR3 loop: CASSLGDLNTEAFF. DNA of the CDR3: TGTGCCAGCAGCTTAGGAGATTTGAACACTGAAGCTTTCTTT.

The chain uses TRBV2 and TRBJ1-2; 8 nucleotides align to TRBD1. The CDR3 is 14 residues long. The V gene's germline CDR1 is SNHLY and CDR2 FYNNEI. With 8 bases clipped from V and 3 bases from J, the junction kept 8 bases outside the gene matches. CDR3 sequence: CASSGQGADYGYTF. In nucleotides, the CDR3 is TGTGCCAGCTCGGGTCAGGGGGCGGACTATGGCTACACCTTC.

This clone is a singleton in its sample. This chain connects TRBV6-5 to TRBJ1-2, with TRBD1 as a possible D gene (6 bases). The ends were cut back, 0 bases at V and 7 bases at J, with 9 bases in the middle. CDR1 MNHEY and CDR2 SVGAGI come from the germline V gene. The CDR3 contains 13 residues. CDR3 region: CASSYSQGTGYTF. CDR3 DNA sequence: TGTGCCAGCAGTTACTCGCAGGGGACTGGCTACACCTTC.

The chain combines TRBV19 with TRBJ1-2, with D unclear. Germline V gene data show CDR1 as LNHDA and CDR2 as SQIVND (reference sequence). The CDR3 runs to 16 residues. Between the trimmed V and J ends, which lost 9 bases and 2 bases, there was a span of 22 bases. CDR3 nucleotide sequence: TGTGCCAGCACCCGCGTTATCGCCCAGAGGAACTATGGCTACACCTTC. It translates to CASTRVIAQRNYGYTF.

V is TRBV19 and J is TRBJ2-5; TRBD2 agrees at 11 bases. The CDR3 is 16 residues long. The junction had 7 bases not matched to a gene; V was cut back by 3 bases and J by 4 bases. Germline V gene lookup returns CDR1 LNHDA and CDR2 SQIVND (reference sequence). CDR3 sequence: CASSIGTSGRGETQYF. The CDR3 DNA is TGTGCCAGTAGTATCGGGACTAGCGGTCGGGGAGAGACCCAGTACTTC.

This sequence joins TRBV2 and TRBJ2-3; D perhaps matches TRBD2 (5 bases). The CDR3 is 14 residues long. CDR1 and CDR2 (germline): SNHLY, FYNNEI. Trimming removed 5 bases at V and 4 bases at J, with 13 bases between. The CDR3 region is CASSSLGLSDTQYF. CDR3 nucleotides: TGTGCCAGCAGTTCACTAGGTTTGTCAGATACGCAGTATTTT.

For the CDR3, the DNA is TGTGCCAGTAGTACTACTAGCGGGAGTCAGTACGAGCAGTACTTC. Amino acid sequence: CASSTTSGSQYEQYF. The rearrangement joins TRBV19 to TRBJ2-7; 11 bases agree with TRBD2. From germline, CDR1 is LNHDA and CDR2 SQIVND (reference sequence). V trimming: 4 bases; J trimming: 4 bases; junction bases outside the gene matches: 6. This CDR3 spans 15 amino acids.

This clone was detected a few times. This chain connects TRBV6-6 to TRBJ1-6; a weak D match, TRBD1 (5 bases). The length of the CDR3 is 15 residues. Trimming removed 6 bases at V and 4 bases at J, with 13 bases between. Germline assignment: CDR1 MNHNY and CDR2 SVGAGI (reference sequence). CDR3 nucleotides: TGTGCCAGCAGCCCTCAAGGGACTTATAATTCACCCCTCCACTTT. Translating gives CASSPQGTYNSPLHF.

The chain uses TRBV5-4 and TRBJ2-1; D is possibly TRBD1 (6 bases). From germline, CDR1 is SGHNT and CDR2 YYREEE (reference sequence). The CDR3 spans 13 residues. V dropped 4 bases and J dropped 5 bases, with 10 bases sitting between them. The chain's CDR3 is CASSDWTDNEQFF. In DNA form, the CDR3 reads TGTGCCAGCAGCGACTGGACAGACAATGAGCAGTTCTTC.

In its sample, this clone was seen a few times. The V and J genes are TRBV29-1 and TRBJ1-2; 8 bases map to TRBD1. The germline CDR1 and CDR2 sequences are SQVTM and ANQGSEA. Losses at the gene ends were 1 base for V and 7 bases for J; bases not matched to a gene: 14. The CDR3 runs to 16 residues. DNA for the CDR3: TGCAGCGTTGAAGTTTGGTCGTCGGGCACAGGGGGTGGCTACACCTTC. Amino acids: CSVEVWSSGTGGGYTF.

The rearrangement uses TRBV7-2 and TRBJ1-2; perhaps TRBD1 as D (5 bases). The V end was cut by 4 bases, the J end by 4 bases, with 10 bases between. CDR3 length: 13 amino acids. Germline V gene sequence: CDR1 SGHTA, CDR2 FQGNSA. The CDR3 DNA is TGTGCCAGCAGCTCCGACAGTCTCTATGGCTACACCTTC. This codes for CASSSDSLYGYTF.

This clone was observed once. The chain couples TRBV7-2 to TRBJ2-1; 8 nucleotides align to TRBD2. This CDR3 is 14 amino acids long. Germline CDR1 reads SGHTA; CDR2 reads FQGNSA. J was trimmed by 6 bases and V by 5 bases; bases with no gene match: 6. Written as DNA, the CDR3 is TGTGCCAGCAGCGTCACCGGGACTAGCAATGAGCAGTTCTTC. It yields the protein CASSVTGTSNEQFF.

The gene calls are TRBV7-2 and TRBJ2-7; TRBD1 matches at 8 bases. Trimming cost V 7 bases and J 3 bases; bases outside gene matches: 8. This CDR3 contains 14 residues. CDR1 is SGHTA and CDR2 is FQGNSA in the germline V gene. CDR3 region: CASKIQGAIYEQYF. CDR3 DNA sequence: TGTGCCAGCAAAATCCAGGGGGCAATCTACGAGCAGTACTTC.

The CDR3 region has the DNA TGTGCCAGCAACCCGGGACAGGCCTACGAGCAGTACTTC. Translation gives CASNPGQAYEQYF. The chain recombines TRBV7-9 with TRBJ2-7, with TRBD1 matching over 8 bases. With V trimmed by 7 bases and J by 2 bases, 4 bases remained unmatched. Germline V gene data show CDR1 as SEHNR and CDR2 as FQNEAQ (reference sequence). The CDR3 is 13 amino acids.

The genes are TRBV5-1 and TRBJ2-2; 9 bases match TRBD1. In germline, CDR1 is SGHRS, CDR2 YFSETQ. The junction had 7 bases not matched to a gene; V was cut back by 7 bases and J by 3 bases. The CDR3 sequence is 15 residues long. The CDR3 region has the DNA TGCGCCAGCCGACTTGGACAGGGGTACACCGGGGAGCTGTTTTTT. As protein: CASRLGQGYTGELFF.

This chain links TRBV7-3 with TRBJ2-3; 9 bases fit TRBD1. J was trimmed by 6 bases and V by 4 bases; bases with no gene match: 14. CDR1 and CDR2 from the germline V gene are SGHTA and FQGTGA. This CDR3 comprises 17 residues. The CDR3 region has the DNA TGTGCCAGCAGCTACGCCTCGGGCGGACAGGGGTACGATACGCAGTATTTT. It specifies CASSYASGGQGYDTQYF.

CDR3 coding DNA: TGTGCCAGCTCACTATACCGGGACAGGGGCTCCTACGAGCAGTACTTC. Amino acids: CASSLYRDRGSYEQYF. The chain joins TRBV18 to TRBJ2-7, with 10 bases that match TRBD1. Losses at the gene ends were 4 bases for V and 0 bases for J; bases not matched to a gene: 6. The CDR3 has 16 amino acids. CDR1 is KGHSH, CDR2 LQKENI, per germline.

V is TRBV7-9 and J is TRBJ2-2, with D perhaps matching TRBD1 (5 bases). The CDR3 has 13 amino acids. V lost 2 bases and J 7 bases, leaving 8 bases between the germline ends. Germline CDR1 and CDR2: SEHNR and FQNEAQ (reference sequence). This CDR3 reads CASSLQGGGELFF. Written as DNA, the CDR3 is TGTGCCAGCAGCTTACAGGGTGGCGGGGAGCTGTTTTTT.

This clone was counted a few times. The J gene is TRBJ2-7, the V gene TRBV7-9; 9 bases are shared with TRBD1. V lost 5 bases to trimming and J lost 6 bases; unmatched junction nucleotides: 14. Germline V lookup: CDR1 SEHNR, CDR2 FQNEAQ (reference sequence). CDR3 length: 16 amino acids. The CDR3 spells CASSPAVGQGGGEQYF. CDR3 coding DNA: TGTGCCAGCAGCCCAGCGGTGGGACAGGGTGGAGGCGAGCAGTACTTC.

The chain recombines TRBV15 with TRBJ2-5; D ambiguous. Germline values: CDR1 LNHNV, CDR2 YYDKDF (reference sequence). There are 15 residues in the CDR3. V was cut by 0 bases and J by 2 bases, with 10 bases left in between. CDR3 bases: TGTGCCACCAGCAGAGATCTAGGTAATCAAGAGACCCAGTACTTC. Protein sequence: CATSRDLGNQETQYF. The variable domain in full, completed from reference TRBV15 and TRBJ2-5, reads DAMVIQNPRYQVTQFGKPVTLSCSQTLNHNVMYWYQQKSSQAPKLLFHYYDKDFNNEADTPDNFQSRRPNTSFCFLDIRSPGLGDTAMYLCATSRDLGNQETQYFGPGTRLLVL.